One sample yielded the 9 T cell receptor beta chains listed below, sequenced in a study of CD8+ T cells in alopecia areata. Treatment denoted: oral pan-JAK inhibitor, 5-10 mg twice daily. RNA extraction and reverse transcription yielded cDNA as sequencing template. Generated by immunoSEQ multiplex PCR, the TCRdb table keeps only in-frame clones and is missing some. Among roughly 200,000 clones, roughly 53% were seen once, and the ten largest hold roughly 12%. The source material was CD8+ T cells sorted from blood, sampled at week 24, from a patient treated with tofacitinib. These receptors were obtained from a human donor with alopecia areata.

The rearrangement links TRBV5-1 to TRBJ2-1, with 8 bases aligning to TRBD1. This CDR3 is 12 amino acids long. Germline-derived CDR1 and CDR2 are SGHRS and YFSETQ. V was pared by 5 bases and J by 9 bases, with 4 bases of the junction left unmatched. In DNA form, the CDR3 reads TGCGCCAGCAGAACTCAGGGGGCTGAGCAGTTCTTC. It translates to CASRTQGAEQFF. The full variable domain, completed using reference TRBV5-1 and TRBJ2-1, is KAGVTQTPRYLIKTRGQQVTLSCSPISGHRSVSWYQQTPGQGLQFLFEYFSETQRNKGNFPGRFSGRQFSNSRSEMNVSTLELGDSALYLCASRTQGAEQFFGPGTRLTVL.

This clone was seen only once. The CDR3 loop reads CASSLVEGHTDTQYF. Here the CDR3 DNA reads TGTGCCAGCAGCTTAGTAGAGGGACACACAGATACGCAGTATTTT. The J gene is TRBJ2-3, the V gene TRBV11-2; D is possibly TRBD1 (6 bases). The V end lost 1 base, the J end lost 2 bases, and 10 bases lay between the germline ends. The germline V gene has CDR1 SGHAT and CDR2 FQNNGV. The CDR3 covers 15 residues.

This chain uses TRBV12-5 with TRBJ2-7; no reliable D call. The V end lost 6 bases, the J end lost 2 bases, and 17 bases lay between the germline ends. Germline V gene sequence: CDR1 LGHNT, CDR2 FRNRAP. The CDR3 is 15 amino acids. This chain's CDR3 is CASGTPSRVPYEQYF. The CDR3 DNA reads TGTGCTAGTGGGACCCCATCAAGGGTCCCCTACGAGCAGTACTTC.

The chain recombines TRBV9 with TRBJ2-2; D is possibly TRBD1 (6 bases). The CDR3 loop spans 15 amino acids. V gave up 4 bases and J gave up 4 bases, with 14 bases separating them. CDR1 is SGDLS and CDR2 is YYNGEE in the germline V gene. DNA of the CDR3: TGTGCCAGCAGCACAGCACAGGGTAGCACCGGGGAGCTGTTTTTT. It is translated as CASSTAQGSTGELFF.

The chain couples TRBV11-2 to TRBJ2-1; D not certain. Trimming left V 0 bases short and J 10 bases short, with 7 bases between. Germline values: CDR1 SGHAT, CDR2 FQNNGV. The CDR3 covers 12 residues. CDR3 DNA: TGTGCCAGCAGCTTAGACCCGGTAGAGCAGTTCTTC. This translates into CASSLDPVEQFF. Full variable domain (rest looked up from reference TRBV11-2 and TRBJ2-1): EAGVAQSPRYKIIEKRQSVAFWCNPISGHATLYWYQQILGQGPKLLIQFQNNGVVDDSQLPKDRFSAERLKGVDSTLKIQPAKLEDSAVYLCASSLDPVEQFFGPGTRLTVL.

The chain couples TRBV2 to TRBJ2-7; 8 bases align to TRBD1. Germline trimming cut 4 bases from V and 0 bases from J; bases unmatched to any gene: 11. The CDR3 runs to 17 residues. Germline CDR1 SNHLY, CDR2 FYNNEI. The CDR3: CASSVGRGQVNSYEQYF. In nucleotides, the CDR3 is TGTGCCAGCAGTGTAGGCCGGGGACAGGTAAACTCCTACGAGCAGTACTTC.

This chain uses TRBV5-6 with TRBJ2-3; D unresolved. The CDR3 sequence is 13 residues long. Germline lookup yields CDR1 SGHDT and CDR2 YYEEEE. Between the trimmed V and J ends, which lost 0 bases and 6 bases, there was a span of 8 bases. CDR3 residues: CASSLGWVDTQYF. The CDR3, as DNA: TGTGCCAGCAGCTTGGGGTGGGTGGATACGCAGTATTTT.

In DNA, the CDR3 is TGTGCCTGGAGTTCGGGACGGAGCTCCTACGAGCAGTACTTC. Translating it yields CAWSSGRSSYEQYF. The V gene is TRBV30, the J gene TRBJ2-7; tentatively, D is TRBD1 or TRBD2 (5 bases each). Germline lookup yields CDR1 GTSNPN and CDR2 SVGIG (reference sequence). Trimming took 2 bases from V and 0 from J, leaving 11 bases between them. The CDR3 spans 14 residues.

The V and J genes are TRBV28 and TRBJ2-2; 7 bases fit TRBD2. The CDR3 covers 19 residues. With V trimmed by 8 bases and J by 3 bases, 21 bases remained unmatched. Per the germline V gene, CDR1 is MDHEN and CDR2 is SYDVKM. The CDR3 sequence: CASSPRVRGRGFYTGELFF. CDR3 DNA sequence: TGTGCCAGCTCCCCTCGGGTGCGCGGGCGGGGGTTCTACACCGGGGAGCTGTTTTTT. The whole variable domain, remainder taken from reference TRBV28 and TRBJ2-2, is DVKVTQSSRYLVKRTGEKVFLECVQDMDHENMFWYRQDPGLGLRLIYFSYDVKMKEKGDIPEGYSVSREKKERFSLILESASTNQTSMYLCASSPRVRGRGFYTGELFFGEGSRLTVL.